This T cell receptor beta chain was sequenced during a study of CD8+ T cells in alopecia areata. Overall study context: Treatment of the treated patients consisted of oral tofacitinib, 5 to 10 mg twice daily.

In germline, CDR1 is MNHEY, CDR2 SVGAGI. The CDR3 runs 16 residues. V lost 0 bases to trimming and J lost 7 bases, with 19 bases between them. cDNA serving as the sequencing template came from extracted, reverse transcribed RNA. Using immunoSEQ multiplex PCR, the repertoire was profiled, and TCRdb retains in-frame clones only, with some absent. This table holds about 12,000 clones, around 50% found once. This clone was counted only a few times. Sampling of alopecia areata patients yielded lesional scalp punch biopsies as well as peripheral blood. The clonotype was recovered from a human donor with alopecia areata. The sequenced material came from skin. The chain employs TRBV6-5 and TRBJ2-7; D remains ambiguous. The CDR3 DNA is TGTGCCAGCAGTTACTCCACCACCGGGTCCACGAGGGAGCAGTACTTC. The encoded protein is CASSYSTTGSTREQYF.